The 27 T cell receptor beta chains below were found in one sample sequenced in a study of cytomegalovirus exposure and HLA in healthy donors. Primers: 60 Vbeta forward and 13 Jbeta reverse. Some clones are missing from TCRdb's copy, which holds only in-frame ones; the method was immunoSEQ multiplex PCR. This table holds 130,000 or so clones, 76% found once. Sequencing used PBMCs. These receptors were obtained from a man aged 40-49 years in good health and CMV-seronegative.

The chain joins TRBV27 to TRBJ2-2; 7 bases match TRBD1. Losses at the gene ends were 5 bases for V and 3 bases for J; bases not matched to a gene: 3. The CDR3 sequence is 14 residues long. From germline, CDR1 is MNHEY and CDR2 SMNVEV (reference sequence). The CDR3 DNA sequence: TGTGCCAGCAGTCCGACAGGGTACACCGGGGAGCTGTTTTTT. As protein: CASSPTGYTGELFF.

V gene TRBV5-4 combines with J gene TRBJ2-7; D may be TRBD1 (6 bases). Germline V gives CDR1 SGHNT, CDR2 YYREEE (reference sequence). V was pared by 2 bases and J by 5 bases, with 14 bases between. The CDR3 contains 14 residues. The CDR3 DNA reads TGTGCCAGCAGCTTCGGGCAGGGGATGGACGAGCAGTACTTC. Encoded protein: CASSFGQGMDEQYF.

The V and J genes are TRBV19 and TRBJ1-4, with D uncertain. This CDR3 comprises 13 residues. Germline CDR1 reads LNHDA; CDR2 reads SQIVND (reference sequence). V lost 3 bases, J lost 7 bases, and 9 bases lay in between. Here the CDR3 DNA reads TGTGCCAGTAGTATGTCTCAGATTGAAAAACTGTTTTTT. Residues: CASSMSQIEKLFF.

CDR3 region: CASRTGNSNQPQHF. The CDR3 nucleotides read TGTGCCAGCAGGACAGGGAATAGTAATCAGCCCCAGCATTTT. The chain uses TRBV28 and TRBJ1-5; 7 bases are a match to TRBD1. The germline gives CDR1 MDHEN, CDR2 SYDVKM. The CDR3 is made up of 14 amino acids. V lost 6 bases to trimming and J lost 4 bases; unmatched junction nucleotides: 6.

The chain recombines TRBV19 with TRBJ1-1, with D tentatively TRBD1 (6 bases). The V end lost 10 bases, the J end lost 1 base, and 13 bases lay between the germline ends. The CDR3 totals 13 residues. From germline, CDR1 is LNHDA and CDR2 SQIVND (reference sequence). The CDR3 region has the DNA TGTGCCACCCAGGACAGAAGGAACACTGAAGCTTTCTTT. Protein: CATQDRRNTEAFF.

The chain couples TRBV14 to TRBJ2-5; TRBD1 matches 7 bases. This CDR3 is 18 amino acids long. Germline CDR1 and CDR2: SGHDN and FVKESK. Trimming removed 0 bases from V and 3 bases from J; junction bases left unmatched: 13. The CDR3 DNA sequence: TGTGCCAGCAGCCAAGATCTTGTAAGGGACAGTCTTAAAGAGACCCAGTACTTC. Its protein is CASSQDLVRDSLKETQYF.

The genes are TRBV5-4 and TRBJ2-1; 8 positions agree with TRBD2. V gave up 4 bases and J gave up 13 bases; unmatched junction bases: 16. The germline gives CDR1 SGHNT, CDR2 YYREEE (reference sequence). This CDR3 region has 15 residues. CDR3 in DNA: TGTGCCAGCAGCCGGCCGGGCGGGGGGCAACCTGCCCAGTTCTTC. Translation gives CASSRPGGGQPAQFF. Supplemented by reference TRBV5-4 and TRBJ2-1, the full variable domain reads ETGVTQSPTHLIKTRGQQVTLRCSSQSGHNTVSWYQQALGQGPQFIFQYYREEENGRGNFPPRFSGLQFPNYSSELNVNALELDDSALYLCASSRPGGGQPAQFFGPGTRLTVL.

This clone was seen only a few times. The chain links TRBV4-2 to TRBJ2-7; 8 bases match TRBD2. With V trimmed by 0 bases and J by 2 bases, 6 bases remained unmatched. This CDR3 is built from 16 residues. The germline CDR1 and CDR2 sequences are LGHNA and YNFKEQ. CDR3 residues: CASSQDGDGGAYEQYF. CDR3 nucleotide sequence: TGTGCCAGCAGCCAAGATGGGGACGGGGGGGCCTACGAGCAGTACTTC.

The V call is TRBV6-1, the J call TRBJ1-5; weak D call: TRBD1 (6 bases). The CDR3 consists of 15 residues. In germline, CDR1 is MNHNS, CDR2 SASEGT. The V gene lost 6 bases and the J gene lost 7 bases, with 19 bases spanning the gap. The CDR3 loop reads CASSGGQGEKQPQHF. The DNA for the CDR3 is TGTGCCAGCAGCGGGGGGCAGGGCGAGAAACAGCCCCAGCATTTT.

The chain joins TRBV19 to TRBJ1-1; a possible D gene is TRBD1 (6 bases). Trimming removed 6 bases at V and 8 bases at J, with 13 bases between. The germline V gene encodes CDR1 LNHDA and CDR2 SQIVND (reference sequence). This CDR3 has 12 residues. DNA for the CDR3: TGTGCCAGTAGCCCGCACGACAGGGAAGCTTTCTTT. It is translated as CASSPHDREAFF. The full variable domain, its missing parts supplied by reference TRBV19 and TRBJ1-1, is DGGITQSPKYLFRKEGQNVTLSCEQNLNHDAMYWYRQDPGQGLRLIYYSQIVNDFQKGDIAEGYSVSREKKESFPLTVTSAQKNPTAFYLCASSPHDREAFFGQGTRLTVV.

The chain has TRBV14 and TRBJ2-2, with 11 bases fitting TRBD2. The CDR3 covers 18 residues. Germline trimming cut 5 bases from V and 5 bases from J; bases unmatched to any gene: 13. The germline V gene encodes CDR1 SGHDN and CDR2 FVKESK. This CDR3 reads CASSETSGGPHGTGELFF. The CDR3 coding sequence is TGTGCCAGCAGCGAAACTAGCGGGGGTCCCCACGGGACCGGGGAGCTGTTTTTT.

On this clone: An end of the junction does not agree with germline; a read error may underlie this. The CDR3 DNA reads as TGTGCCAGCAGCCAGACCACAGGGGCCAACGGCCTGACTTTC. Its translation is CASSQTTGANGLTF. The chain combines TRBV7-9 with TRBJ2-6; 7 bases map to TRBD1. The CDR3 covers 14 residues. CDR1 and CDR2 (germline): SEHNR, FQNEAQ (reference sequence).

CDR3 DNA: TGTGCCAGCGTCCTGGGGGGGGAGGTAGGCTACACCTTC. This gives the protein CASVLGGEVGYTF. The gene calls are TRBV6-1 and TRBJ1-2; possible D gene TRBD1, 5 bases. V dropped 8 bases and J dropped 8 bases, with 18 bases sitting between them. CDR3 length: 13 residues. Germline lookup yields CDR1 MNHNS and CDR2 SASEGT.

V usage is TRBV7-7 and J usage is TRBJ2-2; perhaps TRBD1 as D (5 bases). CDR1 and CDR2 (germline): SSHAT, FNYEAQ (reference sequence). The CDR3 length is 15 residues. The ends were cut back, 1 base at V and 0 bases at J, with 6 bases in the middle. The CDR3 is CASSLDRTNTGELFF. CDR3 coding DNA: TGTGCCAGCAGCTTAGACAGGACGAACACCGGGGAGCTGTTTTTT.

The rearrangement uses TRBV28 and TRBJ2-1; TRBD1 agrees at 7 bases. The trim removed 5 bases at V and 4 bases at J, leaving 8 bases unmatched. The CDR3 length is 15 residues. From germline, CDR1 is MDHEN and CDR2 SYDVKM. CDR3 loop: CASSLTGPSYNEQFF. CDR3 DNA: TGTGCCAGCAGTCTGACAGGGCCTTCTTACAATGAGCAGTTCTTC.

V gene TRBV19 combines with J gene TRBJ2-1, with TRBD1 matching over 11 bases. The junction had 6 bases not matched to a gene; V was cut back by 8 bases and J by 3 bases. Germline V CDR1 and CDR2: LNHDA, SQIVND (reference sequence). The CDR3 is 15 residues long. The CDR3 DNA reads as TGTGCCAGTCGGACCGGGACAGGGGGCTACAATGAGCAGTTCTTC. Protein product: CASRTGTGGYNEQFF.

V usage is TRBV5-4 and J usage is TRBJ2-5; 10 bases align to TRBD1. The V gene's germline CDR1 is SGHNT and CDR2 YYREEE (reference sequence). This CDR3 is built from 15 residues. The V and J ends lost 4 bases and 4 bases, in that order; junction bases with no gene match: 7. CDR3: CASSGGQGRLETQYF. CDR3 in DNA: TGTGCCAGCAGCGGGGGACAGGGGCGATTAGAGACCCAGTACTTC.

V is TRBV5-4 and J is TRBJ1-1; TRBD1 aligns across 8 bases. J gave up 5 bases and V 4 bases, and 10 bases lay outside the gene matches. This CDR3 is built from 15 residues. The germline CDR1 and CDR2 sequences are SGHNT and YYREEE (reference sequence). CDR3 amino acids: CASSGGQERRTEAFF. The DNA of the CDR3 is TGTGCCAGCAGCGGGGGACAGGAGAGGCGGACTGAAGCTTTCTTT.

This clone was found a few times. An end of the junction differs from the germline gene, which may be a read error. The genes are TRBV10-3 and TRBJ2-7; perhaps TRBD1 as D (5 bases). Germline CDR1 reads ENHRY; CDR2 reads SYGVKD. This CDR3 comprises 14 residues. CDR3 in amino acids: CASSTEQGWYEQYF. The CDR3 region has the DNA TGTGCCAGCAGTACCGAGCAGGGATGGTACGAGCAGTACTTC.

The rearrangement uses TRBV27 and TRBJ1-3; possibly TRBD1 for D (5 bases). In germline, CDR1 is MNHEY, CDR2 SMNVEV (reference sequence). This CDR3 has 15 residues. Trimming pared 0 bases from V and 7 bases from J, leaving 13 bases between. The DNA of the CDR3 is TGTGCCAGCAGTTTATCGGGTGGGGGGGTTAACACCATATATTTT. Protein sequence: CASSLSGGGVNTIYF.

This chain links TRBV5-5 with TRBJ2-5; D unresolved. The closer fit of TRBJ2-7 to the DNA end suggests the J call may be wrong. The CDR3 is made up of 14 amino acids. Germline values: CDR1 SGHKS, CDR2 YYEKEE (reference sequence). CDR3 residues: CASSLPHFFYEQYF. CDR3 bases: TGTGCCAGCAGCTTGCCGCACTTTTTCTACGAGCAGTACTTC.

The chain joins TRBV5-1 to TRBJ2-1, with 8 bases fitting TRBD2. V was pared by 0 bases and J by 7 bases, with 3 bases of the junction left unmatched. Germline V gene lookup returns CDR1 SGHRS and CDR2 YFSETQ. CDR3 length equals 14 residues. Here the CDR3 reads CASSLDGRANEQFF. CDR3 in DNA: TGCGCCAGCAGCTTGGACGGGAGGGCGAATGAGCAGTTCTTC. The complete variable domain, with remaining parts taken from reference TRBV5-1 and TRBJ2-1, reads KAGVTQTPRYLIKTRGQQVTLSCSPISGHRSVSWYQQTPGQGLQFLFEYFSETQRNKGNFPGRFSGRQFSNSRSEMNVSTLELGDSALYLCASSLDGRANEQFFGPGTRLTVL.

The V call is TRBV6-1, the J call TRBJ2-1, with TRBD2 identical over 7 bases. From germline, CDR1 is MNHNS and CDR2 SASEGT. The length of the CDR3 is 14 residues. V was pared by 4 bases and J by 6 bases, with 6 bases of the junction left unmatched. The CDR3 reads CASSASGTGNEQFF. In DNA, the CDR3 is TGTGCCAGCAGTGCCAGCGGGACGGGCAATGAGCAGTTCTTC.

This clone was observed a single time. The chain joins TRBV6-6 to TRBJ2-3; 10 nucleotides match TRBD2. CDR3 length equals 14 residues. Per germline, CDR1 MNHNY and CDR2 SVGAGI (reference sequence). V lost 5 bases and J lost 6; bases outside the gene matches: 5. CDR3 nucleotide sequence: TGTGCCAGCAGTAGCGGGAGGGCGTCGGATACGCAGTATTTT. As protein: CASSSGRASDTQYF.

This clone was seen more than once but under ten times. V usage is TRBV7-2 and J usage is TRBJ2-5; 11 nucleotides line up with TRBD2. The CDR3 sequence is 15 residues long. After removal of 1 base from V and 3 bases from J, the junction contained 1 base not matched to a gene. CDR1 is SGHTA and CDR2 is FQGNSA in the germline V gene. CDR3 amino acids: CASSLVGLAEETQYF. The CDR3 region has the DNA TGTGCCAGCAGCTTAGTGGGACTAGCGGAAGAGACCCAGTACTTC.

The chain joins TRBV30 to TRBJ1-1; 7 bases line up with TRBD1. Looked up from germline, CDR1 is GTSNPN and CDR2 is SVGIG (reference sequence). The CDR3 has 12 residues. The CDR3 loop reads CARGQMNTEAFF. The CDR3 nucleotides read TGTGCAAGGGGACAGATGAACACTGAAGCTTTCTTT.

J is TRBJ2-5 and V is TRBV28; 7 nucleotides line up with TRBD1. This CDR3 region has 16 residues. CDR1 and CDR2 from the germline V gene are MDHEN and SYDVKM. Germline trimming cut 4 bases from V and 4 bases from J; bases unmatched to any gene: 12. The CDR3 DNA is TGTGCCAGCAGTTCAGACAGGGTATCTGTAAGAGAGACCCAGTACTTC. Amino acid sequence: CASSSDRVSVRETQYF.